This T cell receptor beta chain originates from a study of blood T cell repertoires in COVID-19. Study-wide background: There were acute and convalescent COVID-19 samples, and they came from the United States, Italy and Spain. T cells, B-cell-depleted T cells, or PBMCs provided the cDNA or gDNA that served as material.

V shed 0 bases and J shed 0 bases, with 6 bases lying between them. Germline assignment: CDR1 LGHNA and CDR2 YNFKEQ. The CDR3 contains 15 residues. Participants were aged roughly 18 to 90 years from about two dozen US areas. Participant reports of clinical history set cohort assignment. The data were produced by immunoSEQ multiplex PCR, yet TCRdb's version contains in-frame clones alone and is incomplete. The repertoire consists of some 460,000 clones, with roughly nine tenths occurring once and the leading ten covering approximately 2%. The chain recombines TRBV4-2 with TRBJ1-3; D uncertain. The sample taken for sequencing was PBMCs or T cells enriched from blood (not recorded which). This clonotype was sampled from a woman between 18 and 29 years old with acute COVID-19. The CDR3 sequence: CASSQEAVSGNTIYF. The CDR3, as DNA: TGTGCCAGCAGCCAAGAAGCCGTCTCTGGAAACACCATATATTTT.